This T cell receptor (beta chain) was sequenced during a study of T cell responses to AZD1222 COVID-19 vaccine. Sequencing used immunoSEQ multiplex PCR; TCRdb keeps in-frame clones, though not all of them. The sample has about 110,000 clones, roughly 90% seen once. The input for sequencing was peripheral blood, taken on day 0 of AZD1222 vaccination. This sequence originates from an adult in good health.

CDR3 DNA sequence: TGTGCCAGCAGCGGACAGGGGAGAGCCGGGGAGCTGTTTTTT. It specifies CASSGQGRAGELFF. The chain has TRBV9 and TRBJ2-2; 8 bases align to TRBD1. The germline CDR1 and CDR2 sequences are SGDLS and YYNGEE. CDR3 length equals 14 residues. V lost 3 bases and J lost 6; bases outside the gene matches: 4.